The present T cell receptor (beta chain) was sequenced within a study of cytomegalovirus exposure and HLA in healthy donors. The PCR had 60 Vbeta and 13 Jbeta primers. Data came from immunoSEQ multiplex PCR; TCRdb stores just in-frame clones and leaves some out. The sample lists around 170,000 clones, 82% seen once, with under 0.9% in the top ten. This CDR3 comprises 14 residues. Germline V gives CDR1 SEHNR, CDR2 FQNEAQ (reference sequence). The ends lost 6 bases at V and 2 bases at J; junction bases unmatched: 2. The rearrangement joins TRBV7-9 to TRBJ2-3, with 10 bases matching TRBD2. Material: PBMCs. The receptor comes from a woman aged 18-29 years in good health and CMV-seronegative. CDR3 protein: CASRTSGNTDTQYF. As DNA, the CDR3 is TGTGCCAGCAGAACTAGCGGGAACACAGATACGCAGTATTTT.